This TCR beta chain was obtained from a study of a mutant IDH1 vaccine in newly diagnosed glioma. The overall study: The treated population exhibited a male proportion of roughly 62%, a female proportion of 37.5%, and a mean age of 40.4 years.

Germline V gives CDR1 PRHDT, CDR2 FYEKMQ (reference sequence). The CDR3 covers 16 residues. Trimming shortened V by 2 bases and J by 2 bases, and 16 bases separated the two germline ends. Some clones are missing from TCRdb's copy, which holds only in-frame ones; the method was immunoSEQ multiplex PCR. This table holds 65,000 to 70,000 clones, about four fifths found once. The time point was: baseline, week 1 (first vaccination visit). Treatment denoted: pre-vaccination baseline after standard-of-care therapy. New WHO grade 3 or 4 astrocytomas that were IDH1-mutant and ATRX-lost had been found in donors.

The rearrangement links TRBV13 to TRBJ2-7; D might be TRBD1 (5 bases). The source is a woman between 18 and 30 years old with glioma. Some clones in this sample may be carry-over from other donors' samples. This sample comprised peripheral blood mononuclear cells (PBMCs), obtained from a glioma patient treated with radiotherapy, temozolomide or both. The CDR3 loop reads CASSLFRSGKTYEQYF. The CDR3 DNA sequence: TGTGCCAGCAGCTTATTTCGGTCAGGGAAAACCTACGAGCAGTACTTC.